This T cell receptor (beta chain) was profiled in a study of T cell repertoires in cytomegalovirus infection. Study background: CMV epitopes in the study were HLA-C-restricted (recently identified) and HLA-B-restricted (well studied). Carrying CMV and the relevant HLA type showed in public TCR beta signatures. Findings and limits, study-wide: Of the TCR beta families, the public ones yielded a cumulative frequency that identified carriers of CMV plus the relevant HLA.

Germline lookup yields CDR1 DFQATT and CDR2 SNEGSKA (reference sequence). Trimming cost V 5 bases and J 5 bases; bases outside gene matches: 14. This CDR3 is built from 17 residues. TCRdb re-called the reads with MiXCR, one entry per CDR3 protein. This table has fewer than 650,000 distinct CDR3 sequences, just under 40% appearing once. Concerning this clonotype: The antigen remains undetermined.

This chain links TRBV20-1 with TRBJ2-3; TRBD2 matches at 12 bases. The clonotype originates from a human donor in good health (CMV status not recorded). Some clones in this sample may be carry-over from other donors' samples. This specimen was cultured PBMCs, taken from culture after CMV antigen stimulation. The CDR3 DNA sequence: TGCAGTGCTCCCGCAAAACCTAGCGGGGGGGCAGAAGATACGCAGTATTTT. Translated: CSAPAKPSGGAEDTQYF.